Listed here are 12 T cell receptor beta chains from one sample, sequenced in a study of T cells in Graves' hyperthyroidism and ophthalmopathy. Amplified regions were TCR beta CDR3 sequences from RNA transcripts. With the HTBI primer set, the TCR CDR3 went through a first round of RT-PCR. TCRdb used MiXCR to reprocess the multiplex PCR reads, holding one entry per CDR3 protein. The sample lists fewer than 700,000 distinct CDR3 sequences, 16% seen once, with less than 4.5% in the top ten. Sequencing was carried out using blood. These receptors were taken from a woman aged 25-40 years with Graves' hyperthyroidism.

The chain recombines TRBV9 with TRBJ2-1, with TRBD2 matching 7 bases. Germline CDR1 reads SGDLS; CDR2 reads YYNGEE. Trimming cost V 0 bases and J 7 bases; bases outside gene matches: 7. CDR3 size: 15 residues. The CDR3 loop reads CASSVVGTIGNEQFF. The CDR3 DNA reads TGTGCCAGCAGCGTAGTGGGGACTATTGGTAATGAGCAGTTCTTC.

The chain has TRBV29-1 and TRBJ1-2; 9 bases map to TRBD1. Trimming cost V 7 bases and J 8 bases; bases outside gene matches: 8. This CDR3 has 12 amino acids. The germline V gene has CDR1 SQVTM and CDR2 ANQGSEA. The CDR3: CSAEDRGWGYTF. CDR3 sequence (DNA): TGCAGCGCTGAGGACAGGGGATGGGGCTACACCTTC.

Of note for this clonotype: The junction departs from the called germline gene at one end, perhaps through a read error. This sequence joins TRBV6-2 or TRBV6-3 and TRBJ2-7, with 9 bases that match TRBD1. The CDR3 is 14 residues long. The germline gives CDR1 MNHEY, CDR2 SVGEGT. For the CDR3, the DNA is TGTGCCAGCAGCTTGGACAGGGGTAATTACGGGCAGTACTTC. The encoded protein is CASSLDRGNYGQYF.

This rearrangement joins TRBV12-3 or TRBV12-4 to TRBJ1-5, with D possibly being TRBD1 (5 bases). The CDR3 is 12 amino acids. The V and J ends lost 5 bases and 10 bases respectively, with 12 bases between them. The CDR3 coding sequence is TGTGCCAGCAGTGCCGGGGGAGGTCCCCAGCATTTT. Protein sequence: CASSAGGGPQHF.

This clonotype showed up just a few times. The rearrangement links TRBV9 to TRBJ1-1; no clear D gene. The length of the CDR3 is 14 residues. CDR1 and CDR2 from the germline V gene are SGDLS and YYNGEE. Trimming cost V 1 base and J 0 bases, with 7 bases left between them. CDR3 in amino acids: CASSVTLLNTEAFF. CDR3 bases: TGTGCCAGCAGCGTAACGTTACTGAACACTGAAGCTTTCTTT.

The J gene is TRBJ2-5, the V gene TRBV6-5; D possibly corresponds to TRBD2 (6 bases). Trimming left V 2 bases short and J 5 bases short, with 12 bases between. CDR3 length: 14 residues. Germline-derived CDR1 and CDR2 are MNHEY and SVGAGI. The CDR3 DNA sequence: TGTGCCAGCAGTTACAGGAGGGGTTCTGAGACCCAGTACTTC. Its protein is CASSYRRGSETQYF.

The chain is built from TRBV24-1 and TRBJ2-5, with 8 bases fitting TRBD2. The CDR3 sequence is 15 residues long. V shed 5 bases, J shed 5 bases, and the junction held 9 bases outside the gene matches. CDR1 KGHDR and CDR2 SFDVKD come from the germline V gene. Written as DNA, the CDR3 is TGTGCCACCAGTGCTCCCAGCGGGAGTTGGGAGACCCAGTACTTC. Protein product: CATSAPSGSWETQYF.

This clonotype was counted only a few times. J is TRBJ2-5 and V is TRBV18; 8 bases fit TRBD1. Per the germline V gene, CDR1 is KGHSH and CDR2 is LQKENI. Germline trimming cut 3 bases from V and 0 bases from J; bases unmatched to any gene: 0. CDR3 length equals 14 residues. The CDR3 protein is CASSPDRDQETQYF. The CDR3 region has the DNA TGTGCCAGCTCACCGGACAGGGACCAAGAGACCCAGTACTTC.

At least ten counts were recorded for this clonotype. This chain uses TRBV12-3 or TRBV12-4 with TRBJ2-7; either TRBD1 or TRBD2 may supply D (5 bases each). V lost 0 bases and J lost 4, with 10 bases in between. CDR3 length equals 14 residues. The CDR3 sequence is CASSLALGTYEQYF. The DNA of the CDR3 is TGTGCCAGCAGTTTAGCGCTTGGGACGTACGAGCAGTACTTC.

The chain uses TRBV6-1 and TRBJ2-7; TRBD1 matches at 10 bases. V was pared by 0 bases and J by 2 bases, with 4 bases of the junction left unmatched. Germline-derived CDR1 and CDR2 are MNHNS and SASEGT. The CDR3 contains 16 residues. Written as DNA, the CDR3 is TGTGCCAGCAGTGAAGCGGGACAGGGGAAGGCCTACGAGCAGTACTTC. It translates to CASSEAGQGKAYEQYF.

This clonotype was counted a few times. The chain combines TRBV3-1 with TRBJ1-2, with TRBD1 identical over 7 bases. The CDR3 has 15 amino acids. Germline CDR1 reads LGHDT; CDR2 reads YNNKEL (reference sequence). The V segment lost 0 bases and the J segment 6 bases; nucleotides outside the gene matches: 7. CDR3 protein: CASSQDPTGENGYTF. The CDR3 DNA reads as TGTGCCAGCAGCCAAGACCCAACAGGGGAGAATGGCTACACCTTC.

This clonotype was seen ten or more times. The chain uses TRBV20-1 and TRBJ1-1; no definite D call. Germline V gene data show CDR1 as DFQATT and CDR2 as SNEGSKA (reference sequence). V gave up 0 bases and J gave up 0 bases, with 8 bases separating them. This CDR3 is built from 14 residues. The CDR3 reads CSARDFRLNTEAFF. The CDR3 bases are TGCAGTGCTAGAGATTTCCGGTTGAACACTGAAGCTTTCTTT.